Reported below is one T cell receptor (beta chain). Its antigen remains unidentified. With the read ending 3 residues before the CDR3 end, the germline J gene is used to fill in that end. The sample belongs to a study of T cells in women clearing cervical HPV infection. Repertoires were generated with immunoSEQ multiplex PCR, while TCRdb's copy carries only in-frame clones and drops some. This table holds fewer than 50,000 clones. Germline CDR1 is MNHNS and CDR2 is SASEGT. With V trimmed by 4 bases and J by 6 bases, 8 bases remained unmatched. The CDR3 is 15 amino acids. Cervical HPV DNA detected by MY09/MY11 PCR, typed by dot-blot. Notes on the study in general: Repertoire richness, not evenness, was significantly elevated in CIN3+ cases versus controls. Effector/memory and HPV-specific T cells were not isolated, and association timing is unknown.

The chain is built from TRBV6-1 and TRBJ2-7; 11 positions agree with TRBD1. This receptor was obtained from a woman aged 18 to 75 with a cervical HPV16 infection that either progressed to CIN3+ or cleared (not recorded which). Sequenced material: blood buffy coat. Partial CDR3 DNA: TGTGCCAGCAGTGGCCCTCCGGGACAGGGGGGCGAG. Translated, it gives CASSGPPGQGGE. In full, the CDR3 reads CASSGPPGQGGEQYF.